A selection of T cell receptor beta chains follows, all from one sample in a study of cytomegalovirus exposure and HLA in healthy donors. Produced via immunoSEQ multiplex PCR; TCRdb's table is partial and in-frame only. The sample records roughly 120,000 clones, 81% being singletons. Sequencing was done on a sample of PBMCs. The receptors were sampled from a middle-aged woman in good health and CMV-seronegative. CDR3s include the opening cysteine and the closing phenylalanine or tryptophan. A D gene is named only where the DNA matches it firmly. Clone size is stated in some rows and not others, as once, few, many or a class when expanded.

abundance,v_gene,j_gene,d_gene,CDR3nt,CDR3aa
few,TRBV2,TRBJ2-4,.,TGTGCCAGCAGCAACCTCGGAGGAGCGGGTCTAGCCAAAAACATTCAGTACTTC,CASSNLGGAGLAKNIQYF
once,TRBV18,TRBJ1-5,.,TGTGCCAGCTCACCACCCGACAGGTATCAGCCCCAGCATTTT,CASSPPDRYQPQHF
.,TRBV19,TRBJ2-1,TRBD2,TGTGCCACCAAAGCGGGGGGGTGGAATGAGCGGTTCTTC,CATKAGGWNERFF
.,TRBV7-3,TRBJ2-5,TRBD2,TGTGCCAGCAGCTTAACCGCGACTAGCGGGAGTTTAGGGGAGCAGTACTTC,CASSLTATSGSLGEQYF
.,TRBV9,TRBJ2-1,TRBD2,TGTGCCAGCAGCGTAGCGGGAGGCAATGAGCAGTTCTTC,CASSVAGGNEQFF
.,TRBV14,TRBJ2-7,.,TGTGCCAGCAGCCAAGGTATCCCCTACGAGCAGTACTTC,CASSQGIPYEQYF
.,TRBV7-2,TRBJ2-7,TRBD2,TGTGCCAGCAGCCGTCTAGCGGGAACCTACGAGCAGTACTTC,CASSRLAGTYEQYF
.,TRBV18,TRBJ2-3,TRBD2,TGTGCCAGCTCACCCGGACTAGCGGGAGCAGATACGCAGTATTTT,CASSPGLAGADTQYF
.,TRBV5-4,TRBJ2-5,TRBD2,TGTGCCAGCAGCTTGGGGGGACTAGCGGGGGAACAAGAGACCCAGTACTTC,CASSLGGLAGEQETQYF
.,TRBV27,TRBJ2-5,.,TGTGCCAGCAGAAGCACCGGGTCGACTCCTCAGCAGTACTTC,CASRSTGSTPQQYF
once,TRBV30,TRBJ2-7,.,TGTGCCTGGAGTGTGGTGGCGGGAACGTACGAGCAGTACTTC,CAWSVVAGTYEQYF
.,TRBV29-1,TRBJ2-1,TRBD2,TGCAGCGTGACTAGCGGGCTCAACAATGAGCAGTTCTTC,CSVTSGLNNEQFF
once,TRBV19,TRBJ1-3,.,TGTGCCAGTAGACCGCAGACTGGAAACACCATATATTTT,CASRPQTGNTIYF
few,TRBV11-2,TRBJ2-2,.,TGTGCCAGCAGCTTAGCAGGGAACACCGGGGAGCTGTTTTTT,CASSLAGNTGELFF
few,TRBV7-9,TRBJ2-5,TRBD2,TGTGCCAGCAGCAGACTAGCGGGAGGGCTGGTCCAAGAGACCCAGTACTTC,CASSRLAGGLVQETQYF
once,TRBV10-3,TRBJ1-1,TRBD1,TGTGCCATCAAGGACAGGGTGGACACTGAAGCTTTCTTT,CAIKDRVDTEAFF
.,TRBV7-2,TRBJ2-7,TRBD2,TGTGCCAGCAGCTCACTAGCGGGAATGGGCGAGCAGTACTTC,CASSSLAGMGEQYF
.,TRBV5-1,TRBJ2-7,TRBD1,TGCGCCAGCAGCGCTACTACGACAGGGGGCGACGAGCAGTACTTC,CASSATTTGGDEQYF
.,TRBV12-5,TRBJ1-2,.,TGTGCTAGTGGTCCGACAGCCCTAGATGGCTACACCTTC,CASGPTALDGYTF
.,TRBV6-1,TRBJ2-7,.,TGTGCCAGCAGGTCGGGGGGCCGCCTCGAGCAGTACTTC,CASRSGGRLEQYF
once,TRBV6-6,TRBJ1-6,TRBD1,TGTGCCAGCAGTTTAGCTACAGGGGAGAATTCACCCCTCCACTTT,CASSLATGENSPLHF
.,TRBV28,TRBJ2-1,.,TGTGCCAGCAGTTCCCCCGGGGGTTCAGGGATCACCTCCTACAATGAGCAGTTCTTC,CASSSPGGSGITSYNEQFF
.,TRBV27,TRBJ1-5,TRBD1,TGTGCCAGCGGGAACCGGGACAGGGGTAATCAGCCCCAGCATTTT,CASGNRDRGNQPQHF
.,TRBV5-1,TRBJ2-1,TRBD2,TGCGCCAGCCACAACCTAGCGGGGGGAACCCAAGAGCAGTTCTTC,CASHNLAGGTQEQFF
.,TRBV6-1,TRBJ1-2,TRBD1,TGTGCCAGCAGTAAAGGGGACAGGGGTCCCTATGGCTACACCTTC,CASSKGDRGPYGYTF
.,TRBV5-4,TRBJ2-2,.,TGTGCCAGCAGCCTGGGTGGGGAGTACACCGGGGAGCTGTTTTTT,CASSLGGEYTGELFF
.,TRBV13,TRBJ2-1,TRBD2,TGTGCCAGCAGCTTCGAAGTGACTAGCGGGAGGTATGTCTACAATGAGCAGTTCTTC,CASSFEVTSGRYVYNEQFF
.,TRBV18,TRBJ2-1,.,TGTGCCAGCTCACCGGGCAGCCGCCACAATGAGCAGTTCTTC,CASSPGSRHNEQFF
.,TRBV2,TRBJ2-5,TRBD1,TGTGCCAGCAGAGCAGGGACAGGGGGCCAAGAGACCCAGTACTTC,CASRAGTGGQETQYF
.,TRBV5-1,TRBJ2-7,TRBD2,TGCGCCAGCACCCCAAGATCGGGGGGGGGTTCCTACGAGCAGTACTTC,CASTPRSGGGSYEQYF
.,TRBV11-2,TRBJ2-2,TRBD2,TGTGCCAGCCGACCCCTTTTTCTGCGGGGGACGAACACCGGGGAGCTGTTTTTT,CASRPLFLRGTNTGELFF
.,TRBV6-5,TRBJ2-2,.,TGTGCCAGCAGGGCACCGGGAAGAATCACCGGGGAGCTGTTTTTT,CASRAPGRITGELFF
once,TRBV19,TRBJ1-1,TRBD1,TGTGCCAGTAGTAGGACAGGGGGCACTGAAGCTTTCTTT,CASSRTGGTEAFF
.,TRBV2,TRBJ2-3,TRBD2,TGTGCCAGCAGTGTTTTAGCGGGGGGCCTTAGCACAGATACGCAGTATTTT,CASSVLAGGLSTDTQYF
.,TRBV2,TRBJ2-4,TRBD2,TGTGCCAGCAGTCGAGGGGGGCTAGCGGGGACTGGGGCCAAAAACATTCAGTACTTC,CASSRGGLAGTGAKNIQYF
.,TRBV2,TRBJ2-5,.,TGTGCCAGCACCCCGGTGGGGGCCAAAGAGACCCAGTACTTC,CASTPVGAKETQYF
.,TRBV27,TRBJ1-1,TRBD1,TGTGCCAGCAGTTCCTGGACAGGGGGTCAAGCTTTCTTT,CASSSWTGGQAFF
.,TRBV6-6,TRBJ1-2,.,TGTGCCAGCAGCCCCGGGCAGGGAGGGGACTATGGCTACACCTTC,CASSPGQGGDYGYTF
.,TRBV7-2,TRBJ2-2,TRBD1,TGTGCCAGCAGCTCGACAGGGGGCTACGGGGAGCTGTTTTTT,CASSSTGGYGELFF
once,TRBV28,TRBJ2-2,.,TGTGCCAGCAGACAGAACACAATAACGAACACCGGGGAGCTGTTTTTT,CASRQNTITNTGELFF
.,TRBV5-8,TRBJ2-1,.,TGTGCCAGCAGCTTGGTTTCTTCTTTGTACAATGAGCAGTTCTTC,CASSLVSSLYNEQFF
few,TRBV6-6,TRBJ2-7,TRBD1,TGTGCCAGCAGGCCCGGGACAGCGTCCTACGAGCAGTACTTC,CASRPGTASYEQYF
.,TRBV28,TRBJ1-1,TRBD1,TGTGCCAGCAGTTTGAGGACAGGGGTAACTGAAGCTTTCTTT,CASSLRTGVTEAFF
.,TRBV10-3,TRBJ1-2,.,TGTGCCATCAGCGACAGCTATGGCTACACCTTC,CAISDSYGYTF
.,TRBV28,TRBJ2-1,TRBD2,TGTGCCAGCAGGCGCCCTAGCGGGAGAAAAATCAATGAGCAGTTCTTC,CASRRPSGRKINEQFF
.,TRBV7-6,TRBJ1-1,TRBD1,TGTGCCAGCAGCTTACAGGGGGCCACTGAAGCTTTCTTT,CASSLQGATEAFF
once,TRBV28,TRBJ1-1,TRBD1,TGTGCCAGCAGTCCGACAGGGATGAACACTGAAGCTTTCTTT,CASSPTGMNTEAFF
few,TRBV7-2,TRBJ1-3,.,TGTGCCAGCAGCTTTCAAGGGGCGAGCTCTGGAAACACCATATATTTT,CASSFQGASSGNTIYF
few,TRBV19,TRBJ1-2,TRBD1,TGTGCCAGTAGCCAGGGGGAGAGACATGGCTACACCTTC,CASSQGERHGYTF
.,TRBV7-6,TRBJ2-2,.,TGTGCCAGCAGCCACTCCGGGAGCGGGACCGGGGAGCTGTTTTTT,CASSHSGSGTGELFF
.,TRBV7-3,TRBJ1-2,TRBD1,TGTGCCAGCAGCTTAGGCCGGGACAGGGGCTATGGCTACACCTTC,CASSLGRDRGYGYTF
once,TRBV13,TRBJ2-3,TRBD1,TGTGCCAGCAGCTTAGAGGGACAGGGGAGCACAGATACGCAGTATTTT,CASSLEGQGSTDTQYF
.,TRBV30,TRBJ1-3,.,TGTGCCTGGAGTTGGGCCGGAGGAAACACCATATATTTT,CAWSWAGGNTIYF
.,TRBV7-9,TRBJ2-7,TRBD1,TGTGCCAGCAGCTCACGACAGGGTGGAGGTATCGAGCAGTACTTC,CASSSRQGGGIEQYF
.,TRBV7-8,TRBJ2-5,TRBD2,TGTGCCAGCAGCTTAGCGCACAGCGGGGGGGCCCGTCAAGAGACCCAGTACTTC,CASSLAHSGGARQETQYF
.,TRBV4-3,TRBJ1-6,.,TGCGCCAGCAGCCAGACTACAGGGTACTATAATTCACCCCTCCACTTT,CASSQTTGYYNSPLHF
.,TRBV11-2,TRBJ2-3,.,TGTGCCAGCAGCTTAGAGCGGAGCGGGCCGATTTCTAGCACAGATACGCAGTATTTT,CASSLERSGPISSTDTQYF
few,TRBV5-6,TRBJ2-7,.,TGTGCCAGCAGCTTAAGGGGCGAGCAGTACTTC,CASSLRGEQYF
.,TRBV2,TRBJ1-4,.,TGTGCCAGCAGGAGGACAACGGCTAATGAAAAACTGTTTTTT,CASRRTTANEKLFF